These T cell receptor beta chains were read from a single sample in a study of CD8+ T cells in alopecia areata. Profiled with immunoSEQ multiplex PCR; TCRdb holds only in-frame clones, not every one. The sample yields around 6,900 clones, 65% to 75% seen once. The sequences come from skin, collected at week 4, from a patient treated with tofacitinib. Every receptor here comes from a human donor with alopecia areata. The CDR3 runs from the conserved cysteine through the conserved F or W. D genes are given only for firm matches. Expanded clones get a size class; other rows say once, few or many, or leave the size out.

clone_size: NA
j_call: TRBJ2-2
d_call: TRBD1
v_call: TRBV7-9
cdr3_aa: CASSTRDSFTGELFF
cdr3_nt: TGTGCCAGCAGCACCCGGGACAGCTTCACCGGGGAGCTGTTTTTT

clone_size: NA
j_call: TRBJ1-2
d_call: NA
v_call: TRBV29-1
cdr3_aa: CSVEIIVAGYNYGYTF
cdr3_nt: TGCAGCGTTGAAATTATAGTGGCAGGCTATAACTATGGCTACACCTTC

clone_size: few
j_call: TRBJ2-3
d_call: TRBD1
v_call: TRBV19
cdr3_aa: CASSIWTGGKKDTQYF
cdr3_nt: TGTGCCAGTAGTATATGGACAGGGGGGAAGAAAGATACGCAGTATTTT

clone_size: NA
j_call: TRBJ2-7
d_call: TRBD2
v_call: TRBV5-1
cdr3_aa: CASSLAGGLSNEQYF
cdr3_nt: TGCGCCAGCAGCTTGGCGGGGGGACTATCGAACGAGCAGTACTTC

clone_size: NA
j_call: TRBJ2-6
d_call: NA
v_call: TRBV19
cdr3_aa: CASSETGRGISGANVLTF
cdr3_nt: TGTGCCAGTAGCGAAACAGGGAGGGGAATTAGTGGGGCCAACGTCCTGACTTTC

clone_size: few
j_call: TRBJ2-1
d_call: NA
v_call: TRBV7-2
cdr3_aa: CASSSSFGFSYNEQFF
cdr3_nt: TGTGCCAGCAGCTCATCTTTTGGATTCTCCTACAATGAGCAGTTCTTC

clone_size: large
j_call: TRBJ2-1
d_call: NA
v_call: TRBV10-3
cdr3_aa: CAIQGAGGDEQFF
cdr3_nt: TGTGCCATCCAAGGGGCCGGGGGCGATGAGCAGTTCTTC

clone_size: NA
j_call: TRBJ2-1
d_call: TRBD2
v_call: TRBV7-9
cdr3_aa: CASSYGLAGQNNEQFF
cdr3_nt: TGTGCCAGCAGCTACGGACTAGCGGGCCAAAACAATGAGCAGTTCTTC

clone_size: NA
j_call: TRBJ1-2
d_call: NA
v_call: TRBV25-1
cdr3_aa: CASSVGVHYGYTF
cdr3_nt: TGTGCCAGCAGTGTAGGGGTCCACTATGGCTACACCTTC

clone_size: few
j_call: TRBJ1-5
d_call: NA
v_call: TRBV29-1
cdr3_aa: CSVDLWEYRQRIQPQHF
cdr3_nt: TGCAGCGTGGACCTCTGGGAGTATCGGCAGCGTATTCAGCCCCAGCATTTT

clone_size: NA
j_call: TRBJ1-1
d_call: NA
v_call: TRBV7-3
cdr3_aa: CASSLLAGVVMNTEAFF
cdr3_nt: TGTGCCAGCAGCTTATTGGCAGGCGTAGTTATGAACACTGAAGCTTTCTTT

clone_size: NA
j_call: TRBJ1-3
d_call: NA
v_call: TRBV2
cdr3_aa: CALSGNTIYF
cdr3_nt: TGTGCCCTCTCCGGAAACACCATATATTTT

clone_size: NA
j_call: TRBJ1-5
d_call: NA
v_call: TRBV6-1
cdr3_aa: CASSDPGYGNQPQHF
cdr3_nt: TGTGCCAGCAGTGACCCAGGGTATGGCAATCAGCCCCAGCATTTT

clone_size: NA
j_call: TRBJ2-5
d_call: NA
v_call: TRBV28
cdr3_aa: CASGFHGLSDNQYF
cdr3_nt: TGTGCCAGCGGGTTCCACGGTCTGTCGGACAACCAGTACTTC